The next 14 T cell receptor beta chains were all read from a single sample in a study of blood T cells in healthy people across ages. Using a J-beta primer mix together with a sample-barcoded 5' primer, a second PCR was run for roughly 7 to 11 cycles. Using its own MiXCR run on the 5' RACE reads, TCRdb lists one record per CDR3 protein. The sample contains around 1.7 million distinct CDR3 sequences, 28% of which appear only once. The sequenced sample consisted of blood. The origin of the receptors is a woman aged 30 to 39 in good health.

The chain recombines TRBV27 with TRBJ2-5; D call uncertain. The germline V and J ends were trimmed by 3 bases and 9 bases, with 14 bases remaining between them. Germline V gene lookup returns CDR1 MNHEY and CDR2 SMNVEV (reference sequence). This CDR3 is built from 13 residues. CDR3 loop: CASSFGPQLAQYF. CDR3 DNA sequence: TGTGCCAGCAGTTTCGGACCGCAACTGGCCCAGTACTTC.

The V and J genes are TRBV27 and TRBJ2-1, with 8 bases lining up with TRBD2. J gave up 13 bases and V 7 bases, and 15 bases lay outside the gene matches. The CDR3 totals 14 residues. In germline, CDR1 is MNHEY, CDR2 SMNVEV (reference sequence). The CDR3 reads CASMGSGLALHQFF. The CDR3 DNA is TGTGCCAGCATGGGATCAGGACTAGCTCTTCATCAGTTCTTC.

This clonotype was picked up a small number of times. This chain links TRBV7-7 with TRBJ2-1; D remains ambiguous. This CDR3 contains 13 residues. Germline loops: CDR1 SSHAT, CDR2 FNYEAQ (reference sequence). The ends were cut back, 5 bases at V and 9 bases at J, with 14 bases in the middle. The CDR3 sequence is CASSPKGMGEQFF. The CDR3, as DNA: TGTGCCAGCAGCCCCAAGGGTATGGGTGAGCAGTTCTTC.

This clonotype was seen many times. The gene calls are TRBV6-5 and TRBJ2-5; D possibly corresponds to TRBD2 (5 bases). With 0 bases removed from V and 6 bases from J, the gap between germline ends came to 11 bases. CDR3 length equals 14 residues. Germline V CDR1 and CDR2: MNHEY, SVGAGI. Here the CDR3 reads CASSYSPGWQTQYF. The CDR3 bases are TGTGCCAGCAGTTACTCGCCGGGGTGGCAGACCCAGTACTTC.

This clonotype came up a few times. This chain joins TRBV6-1 and TRBJ2-1; the match to TRBD2 covers 7 bases. The CDR3 has 14 residues. The germline V gene has CDR1 MNHNS and CDR2 SASEGT. The J segment lost 9 bases and the V segment lost 4 bases, leaving 9 bases of the junction unmatched. The CDR3 is CASSALSGTTEQFF. CDR3 in DNA: TGTGCCAGCAGTGCCCTCTCCGGGACTACTGAGCAGTTCTTC.

This clonotype appeared a few times. This chain links TRBV2 with TRBJ2-3, with D uncertain. From germline, CDR1 is SNHLY and CDR2 FYNNEI. CDR3 length: 14 residues. With 7 bases removed from V and 2 bases from J, the gap between germline ends came to 13 bases. The CDR3 nucleotides are TGTGCCAGCAAGGGCAGCAGTATCACAGATACGCAGTATTTT. Translation: CASKGSSITDTQYF. Supplemented by reference TRBV2 and TRBJ2-3, the full variable domain reads EPEVTQTPSHQVTQMGQEVILRCVPISNHLYFYWYRQILGQKVEFLVSFYNNEISEKSEIFDDQFSVERPDGSNFTLKIRSTKLEDSAMYFCASKGSSITDTQYFGPGTRLTVL.

There are many counts of this clonotype. V gene TRBV6-5 combines with J gene TRBJ2-3; 10 bases are shared with TRBD2. Germline values: CDR1 MNHEY, CDR2 SVGAGI. The CDR3 sequence is 15 residues long. Unmatched junction bases numbered 4, after V lost 6 bases and J lost 1 base. This chain's CDR3 is CASSYGLAGTDTQYF. The CDR3 DNA reads as TGTGCCAGCAGCTACGGACTAGCGGGCACAGATACGCAGTATTTT.

This clonotype was recorded many times. The chain employs TRBV5-8 and TRBJ2-1; TRBD2 might be the D (6 bases). Germline V gene sequence: CDR1 SGHTS, CDR2 YDEGEE. Trimming removed 0 bases at V and 8 bases at J, with 12 bases between. The CDR3 length is 14 residues. The chain's CDR3 is CASSLGLGFYEQFF. The CDR3 nucleotides are TGTGCCAGCAGCTTGGGACTAGGATTCTATGAGCAGTTCTTC. The complete variable domain, with remaining parts taken from reference TRBV5-8 and TRBJ2-1, reads EAGVTQSPTHLIKTRGQQATLRCSPISGHTSVYWYQQALGLGLQFLLWYDEGEERNRGNFPPRFSGRQFPNYSSELNVNALELEDSALYLCASSLGLGFYEQFFGPGTRLTVL.

Many counts were recorded for this clonotype. The gene calls are TRBV12-3 or TRBV12-4 and TRBJ2-7; a possible D gene is TRBD2 (5 bases). This CDR3 spans 12 amino acids. Trimming took 8 bases from V and 3 from J, leaving 11 bases between them. As DNA, the CDR3 is TGTGCCAGCGGAGACCGGGACTACGAGCAGTACTTC. This sequence encodes CASGDRDYEQYF.

The chain is built from TRBV12-3 or TRBV12-4 and TRBJ2-3, with 12 bases that match TRBD1. The V and J ends lost 6 bases and 5 bases, in that order; junction bases with no gene match: 12. The CDR3 has 17 residues. CDR3 sequence: CASSQSGGTGGIDTQYF. Written as DNA, the CDR3 is TGTGCCAGCAGCCAATCGGGCGGGACAGGGGGCATAGATACGCAGTATTTT.

This clonotype has more than one count but fewer than ten. The chain couples TRBV30 to TRBJ2-3; 12 nucleotides line up with TRBD2. The CDR3 contains 18 residues. V gave up 1 base and J gave up 4 bases; unmatched junction bases: 12. Looked up from germline, CDR1 is GTSNPN and CDR2 is SVGIG (reference sequence). CDR3 DNA sequence: TGTGCCTGGAGTGGATTTTCGGCTAGCGGGAGGGTCTCAGATACGCAGTATTTT. Protein: CAWSGFSASGRVSDTQYF.

The rearrangement joins TRBV28 to TRBJ2-1; tentatively, D is TRBD2 (6 bases). Germline CDR1 and CDR2: MDHEN and SYDVKM. Trimming removed 6 bases from V and 6 bases from J, with 15 bases in between. The CDR3 spans 14 residues. The chain's CDR3 is CASRLPGLINEQFF. The DNA of the CDR3 is TGTGCCAGCAGACTACCGGGACTGATCAATGAGCAGTTCTTC.

The chain combines TRBV6-1 with TRBJ2-4, with TRBD2 identical over 10 bases. Germline-derived CDR1 and CDR2 are MNHNS and SASEGT. V shed 1 base and J 7 bases; nucleotides not matched to a gene: 10. This CDR3 contains 17 residues. The DNA for the CDR3 is TGTGCCAGCAGTGAAGGCCCCCAGCGGGGGGGCCAGAACATTCAGTACTTC. This codes for CASSEGPQRGGQNIQYF.

This rearrangement joins TRBV20-1 to TRBJ2-7; 7 positions agree with TRBD2. Germline trimming cut 0 bases from V and 3 bases from J; bases unmatched to any gene: 5. CDR1 is DFQATT, CDR2 SNEGSKA, per germline (reference sequence). The CDR3 length is 14 residues. The CDR3 DNA reads TGCAGTGCTAGAGATAGGGAGCGGGGCTACGAGCAGTACTTC. Its translation: CSARDRERGYEQYF.